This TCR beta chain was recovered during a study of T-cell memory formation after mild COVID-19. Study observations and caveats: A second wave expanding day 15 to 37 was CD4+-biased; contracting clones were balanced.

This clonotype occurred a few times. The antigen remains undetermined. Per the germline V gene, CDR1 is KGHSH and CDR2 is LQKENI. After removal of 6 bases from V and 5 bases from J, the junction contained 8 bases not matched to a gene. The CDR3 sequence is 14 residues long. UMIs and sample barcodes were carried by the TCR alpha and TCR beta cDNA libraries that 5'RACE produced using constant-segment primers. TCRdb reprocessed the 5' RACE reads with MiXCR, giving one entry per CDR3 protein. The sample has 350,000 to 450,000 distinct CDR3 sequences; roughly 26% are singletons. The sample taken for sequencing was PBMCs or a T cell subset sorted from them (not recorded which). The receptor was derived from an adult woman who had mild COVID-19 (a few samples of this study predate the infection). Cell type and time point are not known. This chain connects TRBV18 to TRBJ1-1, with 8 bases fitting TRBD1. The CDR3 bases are TGTGCCAGCTCCACCGACAGGGGTGGTACTGAAGCTTTCTTT. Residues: CASSTDRGGTEAFF.